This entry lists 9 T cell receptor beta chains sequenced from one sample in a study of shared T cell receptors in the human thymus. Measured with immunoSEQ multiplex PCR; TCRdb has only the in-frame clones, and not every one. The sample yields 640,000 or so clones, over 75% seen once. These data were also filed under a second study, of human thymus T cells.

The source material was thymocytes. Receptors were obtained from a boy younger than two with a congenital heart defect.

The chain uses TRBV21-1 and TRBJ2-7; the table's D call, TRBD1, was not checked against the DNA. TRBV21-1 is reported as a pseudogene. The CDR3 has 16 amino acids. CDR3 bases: TGTGCCAGCAGCAGGGACAGGGTAGGGAGCTCCTACGAGCAGTACTTC. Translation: CASSRDRVGSSYEQYF.

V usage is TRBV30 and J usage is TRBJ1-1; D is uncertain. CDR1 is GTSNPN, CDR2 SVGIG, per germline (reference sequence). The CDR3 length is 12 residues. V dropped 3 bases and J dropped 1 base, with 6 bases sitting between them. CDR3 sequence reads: CAWRARNTEAFF. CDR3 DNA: TGTGCCTGGAGGGCAAGGAACACTGAAGCTTTCTTT.

The DNA for the CDR3 is TGTGCCATCAGTGAGTCAAGCCAGGGGGGATTGAACACTGAAGCTTTCTTT. Protein product: CAISESSQGGLNTEAFF. This chain connects TRBV10-3 to TRBJ1-1, with 7 nucleotides matching TRBD1. The J segment lost 0 bases and the V segment lost 0 bases, leaving 7 bases of the junction unmatched. CDR3 size: 17 residues. Germline loops: CDR1 ENHRY, CDR2 SYGVKD.

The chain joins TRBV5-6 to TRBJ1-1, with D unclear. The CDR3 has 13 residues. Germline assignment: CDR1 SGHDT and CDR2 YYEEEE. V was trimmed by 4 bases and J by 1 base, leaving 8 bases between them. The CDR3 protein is CASSPDKNTEAFF. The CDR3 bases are TGTGCCAGCAGCCCCGACAAGAACACTGAAGCTTTCTTT.

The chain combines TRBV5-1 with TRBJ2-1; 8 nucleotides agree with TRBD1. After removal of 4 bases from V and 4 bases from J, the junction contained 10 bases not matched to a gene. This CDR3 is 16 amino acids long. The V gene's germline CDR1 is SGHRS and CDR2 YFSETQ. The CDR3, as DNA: TGCGCCAGCAGCCACGGACAGGGAACCTATTACAATGAGCAGTTCTTC. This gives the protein CASSHGQGTYYNEQFF.

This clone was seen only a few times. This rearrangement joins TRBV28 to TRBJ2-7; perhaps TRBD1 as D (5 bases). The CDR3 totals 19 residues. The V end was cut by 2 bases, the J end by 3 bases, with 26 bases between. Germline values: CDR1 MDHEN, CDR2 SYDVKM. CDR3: CASSLGVGSRTSGYYEQYF. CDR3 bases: TGTGCCAGCAGTTTAGGTGTCGGTAGTAGGACATCGGGCTACTACGAGCAGTACTTC.

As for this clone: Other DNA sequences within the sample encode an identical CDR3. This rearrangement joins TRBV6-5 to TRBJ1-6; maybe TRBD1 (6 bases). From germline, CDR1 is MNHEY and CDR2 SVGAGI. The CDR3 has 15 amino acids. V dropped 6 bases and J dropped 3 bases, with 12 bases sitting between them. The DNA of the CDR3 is TGTGCCAGCAGGGAACGACAGGTCTATAATTCACCCCTCCACTTT. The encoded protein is CASRERQVYNSPLHF.

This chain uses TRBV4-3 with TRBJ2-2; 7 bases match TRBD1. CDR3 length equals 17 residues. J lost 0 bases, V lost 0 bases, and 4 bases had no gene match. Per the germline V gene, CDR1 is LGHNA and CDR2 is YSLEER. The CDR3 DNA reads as TGCGCCAGCAGCCAAGAGACGGGACAGCCGAACACCGGGGAGCTGTTTTTT. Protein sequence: CASSQETGQPNTGELFF.

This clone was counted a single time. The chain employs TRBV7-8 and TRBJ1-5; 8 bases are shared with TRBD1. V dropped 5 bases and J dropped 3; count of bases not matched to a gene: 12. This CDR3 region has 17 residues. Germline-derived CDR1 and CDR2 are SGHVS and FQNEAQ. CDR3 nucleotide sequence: TGTGCCAGCAGCCAGGTACGGGGACAGGCCTTCAATCAGCCCCAGCATTTT. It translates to CASSQVRGQAFNQPQHF.